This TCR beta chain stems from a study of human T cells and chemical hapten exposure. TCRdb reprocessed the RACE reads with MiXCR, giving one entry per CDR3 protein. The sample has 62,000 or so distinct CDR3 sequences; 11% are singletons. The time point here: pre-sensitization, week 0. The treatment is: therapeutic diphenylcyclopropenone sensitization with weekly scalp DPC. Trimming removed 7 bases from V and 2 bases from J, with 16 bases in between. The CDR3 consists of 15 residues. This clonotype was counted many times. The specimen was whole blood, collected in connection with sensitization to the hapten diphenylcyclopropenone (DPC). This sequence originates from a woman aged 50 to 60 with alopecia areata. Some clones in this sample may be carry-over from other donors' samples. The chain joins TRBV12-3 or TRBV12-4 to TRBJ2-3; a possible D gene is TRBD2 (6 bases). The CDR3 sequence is CASTANPGVTDTQYF. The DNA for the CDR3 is TGTGCCAGCACCGCAAATCCGGGGGTCACAGATACGCAGTATTTT.